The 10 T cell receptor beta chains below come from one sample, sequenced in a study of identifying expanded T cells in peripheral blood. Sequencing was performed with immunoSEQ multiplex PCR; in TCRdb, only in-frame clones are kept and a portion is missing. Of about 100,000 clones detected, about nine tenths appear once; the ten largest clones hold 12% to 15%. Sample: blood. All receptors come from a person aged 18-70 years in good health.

CDR3 sequence reads: CASSAQGVLQPQHF. The CDR3 DNA is TGTGCCAGCAGCGCGCAGGGAGTACTTCAGCCCCAGCATTTT. This chain connects TRBV7-9 to TRBJ1-5, with D possibly TRBD1 on 5 matching bases. Deletions cut 5 bases from V and 6 bases from J, with 14 bases between. CDR1 is SEHNR and CDR2 is FQNEAQ in the germline V gene (reference sequence). This CDR3 spans 14 amino acids.

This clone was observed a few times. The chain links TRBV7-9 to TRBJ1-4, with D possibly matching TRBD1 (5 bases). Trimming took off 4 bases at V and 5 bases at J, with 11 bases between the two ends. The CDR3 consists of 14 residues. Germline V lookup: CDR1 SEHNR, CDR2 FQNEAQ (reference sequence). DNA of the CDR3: TGTGCCAGCAGCTCCGGGACCGGAAATGAAAAACTGTTTTTT. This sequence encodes CASSSGTGNEKLFF. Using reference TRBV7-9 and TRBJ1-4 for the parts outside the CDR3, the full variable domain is DTGVSQNPRHKITKRGQNVTFRCDPISEHNRLYWYRQTLGQGPEFLTYFQNEAQLEKSRLLSDRFSAERPKGSFSTLEIQRTEQGDSAMYLCASSSGTGNEKLFFGSGTQLSVL.

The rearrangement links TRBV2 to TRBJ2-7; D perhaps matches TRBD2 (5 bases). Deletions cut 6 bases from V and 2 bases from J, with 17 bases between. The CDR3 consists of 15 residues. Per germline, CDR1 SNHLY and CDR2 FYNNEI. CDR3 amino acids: CASSPSSKSAYEQYF. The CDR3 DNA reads TGTGCCAGCAGCCCTAGCTCTAAAAGCGCCTACGAGCAGTACTTC.

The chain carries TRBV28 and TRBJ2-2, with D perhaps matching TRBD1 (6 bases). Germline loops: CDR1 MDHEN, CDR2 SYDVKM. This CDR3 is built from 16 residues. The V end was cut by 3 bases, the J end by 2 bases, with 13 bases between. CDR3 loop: CASSLWGRGNTGELFF. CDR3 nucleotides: TGTGCCAGCAGTTTGTGGGGCAGGGGTAACACCGGGGAGCTGTTTTTT.

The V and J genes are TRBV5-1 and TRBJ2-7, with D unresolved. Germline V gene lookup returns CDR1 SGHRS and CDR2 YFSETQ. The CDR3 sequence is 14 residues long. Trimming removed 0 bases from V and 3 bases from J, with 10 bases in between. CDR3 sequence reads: CASSLDRGYYEQYF. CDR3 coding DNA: TGCGCCAGCAGCTTGGACAGAGGATACTACGAGCAGTACTTC.

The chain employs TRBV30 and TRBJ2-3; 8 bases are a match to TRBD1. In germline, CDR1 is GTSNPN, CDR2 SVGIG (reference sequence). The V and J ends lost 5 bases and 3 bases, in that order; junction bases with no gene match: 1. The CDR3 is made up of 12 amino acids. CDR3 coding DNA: TGTGCCTGGGGACAGGGAACAGATACGCAGTATTTT. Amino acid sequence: CAWGQGTDTQYF.

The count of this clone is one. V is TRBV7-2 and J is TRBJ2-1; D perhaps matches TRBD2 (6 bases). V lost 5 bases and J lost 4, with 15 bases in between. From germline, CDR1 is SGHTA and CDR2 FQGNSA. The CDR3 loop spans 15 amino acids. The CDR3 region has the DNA TGTGCCAGCAGCCCTAAGCGGGCGGCGTACAATGAGCAGTTCTTC. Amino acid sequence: CASSPKRAAYNEQFF.

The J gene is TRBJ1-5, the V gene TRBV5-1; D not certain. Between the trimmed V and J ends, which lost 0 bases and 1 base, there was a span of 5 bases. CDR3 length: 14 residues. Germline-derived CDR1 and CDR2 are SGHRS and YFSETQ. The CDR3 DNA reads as TGCGCCAGCAGCTTGGAAAGCAGCAATCAGCCCCAGCATTTT. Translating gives CASSLESSNQPQHF.

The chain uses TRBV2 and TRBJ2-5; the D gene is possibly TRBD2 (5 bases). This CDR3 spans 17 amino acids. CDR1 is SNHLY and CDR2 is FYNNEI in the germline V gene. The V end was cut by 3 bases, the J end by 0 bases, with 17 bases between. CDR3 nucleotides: TGTGCCAGCAGTGATCCCCGGGAAACCAAGTACCAAGAGACCCAGTACTTC. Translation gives CASSDPRETKYQETQYF.

CDR3 in amino acids: CASSPTAGNTEAFF. As DNA, the CDR3 is TGTGCCAGCAGCCCTACGGCGGGGAACACTGAAGCTTTCTTT. The J gene is TRBJ1-1, the V gene TRBV7-2; no clear D gene. Trimming took 5 bases from V and 1 from J, leaving 11 bases between them. This CDR3 is built from 14 residues. Germline V CDR1 and CDR2: SGHTA, FQGNSA.